The sample holds many counts of the clone carrying this TCR beta chain. Its antigen is not identified. This sample's TCRbeta library carried unique molecular identifier barcodes. TCRdb processed the PCR reads anew with MiXCR; each CDR3 protein has one entry. Altogether 200,000 to 250,000 distinct CDR3 sequences are present, around 8% being singletons, with the ten largest covering just under 6.5%. V shed 5 bases and J shed 4 bases, with 17 bases lying between them. The CDR3 covers 15 residues. The sample comes from a study of T-cell reconstitution after alpha-beta-depleted transplantation in children. Study results and limitations: Newly produced T cells mostly accounted for T-cell counts and diversity one year post-transplant. It was reported that alpha-beta T cells came from several hundred expanded graft clones (about two months after transplant). Recipient T cells and thymic progenitors that survived were the source of the high TCRbeta diversity seen at day 60 in some patients.

This clonotype originated in a male patient between 10 and 17 years old who had a stem cell transplant for acute lymphoblastic leukemia, so the T cells may come from the graft donor. Source: PBMCs, mostly from graft donor cells, taken 180 days after TCRalphabeta/CD19-depleted stem cell transplant. V usage is TRBV12-3 or TRBV12-4 and J usage is TRBJ1-2; D unresolved. This chain's CDR3 is CASSPPDVGVYGYTF. DNA for the CDR3: TGTGCCAGCAGTCCACCGGACGTCGGGGTCTATGGCTACACCTTC.